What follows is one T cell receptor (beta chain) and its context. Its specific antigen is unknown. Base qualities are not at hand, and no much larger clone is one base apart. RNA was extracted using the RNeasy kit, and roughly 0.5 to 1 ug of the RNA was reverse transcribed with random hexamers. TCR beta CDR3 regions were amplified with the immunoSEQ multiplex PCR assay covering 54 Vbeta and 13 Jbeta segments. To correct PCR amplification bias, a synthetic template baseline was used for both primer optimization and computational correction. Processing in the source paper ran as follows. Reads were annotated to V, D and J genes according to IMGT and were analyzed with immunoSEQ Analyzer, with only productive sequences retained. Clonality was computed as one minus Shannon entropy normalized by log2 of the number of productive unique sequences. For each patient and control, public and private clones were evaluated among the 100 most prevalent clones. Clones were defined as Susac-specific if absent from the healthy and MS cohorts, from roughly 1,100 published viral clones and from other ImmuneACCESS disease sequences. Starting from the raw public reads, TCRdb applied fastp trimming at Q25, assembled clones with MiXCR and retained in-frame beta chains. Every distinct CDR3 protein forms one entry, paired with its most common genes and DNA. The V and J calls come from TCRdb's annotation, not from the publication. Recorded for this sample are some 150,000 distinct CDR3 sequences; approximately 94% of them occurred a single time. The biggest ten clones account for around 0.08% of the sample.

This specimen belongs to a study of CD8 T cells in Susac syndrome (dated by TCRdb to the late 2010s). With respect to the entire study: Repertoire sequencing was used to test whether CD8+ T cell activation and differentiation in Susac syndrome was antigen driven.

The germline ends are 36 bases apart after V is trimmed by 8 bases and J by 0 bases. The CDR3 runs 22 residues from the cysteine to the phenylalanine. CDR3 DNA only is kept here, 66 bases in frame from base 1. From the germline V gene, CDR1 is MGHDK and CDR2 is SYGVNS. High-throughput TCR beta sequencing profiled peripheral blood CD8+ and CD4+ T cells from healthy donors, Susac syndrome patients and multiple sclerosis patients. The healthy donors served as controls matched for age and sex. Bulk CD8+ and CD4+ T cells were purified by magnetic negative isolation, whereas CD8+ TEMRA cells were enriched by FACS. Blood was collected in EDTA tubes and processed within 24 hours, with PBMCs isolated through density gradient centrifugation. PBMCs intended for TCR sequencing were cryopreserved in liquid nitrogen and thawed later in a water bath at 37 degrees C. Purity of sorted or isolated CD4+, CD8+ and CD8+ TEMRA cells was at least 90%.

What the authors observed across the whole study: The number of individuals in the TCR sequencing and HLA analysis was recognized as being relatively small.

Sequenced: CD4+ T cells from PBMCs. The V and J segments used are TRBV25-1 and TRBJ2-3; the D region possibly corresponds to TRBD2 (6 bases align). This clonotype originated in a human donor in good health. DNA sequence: TGTGCCAGCTATTGGCTGTGCAGCGGGCCCCTCGAAATCGACCCAAGCACAGATACGCAGTATTTT. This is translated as CASYWLCSGPLEIDPSTDTQYF.